This passage covers 7 T cell receptor beta chains from one sample sequenced in a study of cytomegalovirus exposure and HLA in healthy donors. It was with 60 Vbeta and 13 Jbeta primers that the PCR ran. TCRdb's copy holds only in-frame clones and misses some; the assay was immunoSEQ multiplex PCR. Of approximately 130,000 clones in the sample, approximately 8% were seen once. The sample comprised PBMCs. All receptors derive from a woman between 40 and 55 years old in good health and CMV-seropositive.

The CDR3 loop is CSASDSPYTF. The CDR3 region has the DNA TGCAGTGCTTCGGACAGCCCGTACACCTTC. The chain links TRBV20-1 to TRBJ1-2, with a possible D match to TRBD1 (6 bases). Trimming cost V 5 bases and J 11 bases, with 12 bases left between them. CDR3 length equals 10 residues. CDR1 DFQATT and CDR2 SNEGSKA come from the germline V gene (reference sequence).

A few counts support this clone. This chain uses TRBV28 with TRBJ1-1; 7 bases line up with TRBD1. V gave up 6 bases and J gave up 4 bases; unmatched junction bases: 11. The CDR3 extends over 15 amino acids. The germline CDR1 and CDR2 sequences are MDHEN and SYDVKM. The CDR3 sequence: CASRSTGVRGTEAFF. CDR3 sequence (DNA): TGTGCCAGCAGATCAACAGGGGTACGAGGCACTGAAGCTTTCTTT.

The chain employs TRBV18 and TRBJ2-7; 7 bases line up with TRBD1. This CDR3 is built from 14 residues. Germline-derived CDR1 and CDR2 are KGHSH and LQKENI. The V gene end was trimmed by 3 bases and the J gene end by 5 bases; junction bases not matched to a gene: 7. CDR3 sequence: CASSPGQVVNEQYF. The CDR3 DNA reads as TGTGCCAGCTCACCCGGACAGGTGGTGAACGAGCAGTACTTC.

This clone was observed a handful of times. The rearrangement links TRBV6-1 to TRBJ2-1, with D possibly TRBD2 on 7 matching bases. V lost 6 bases to trimming and J lost 7 bases, with 16 bases between them. This CDR3 comprises 14 residues. CDR1 and CDR2 (germline): MNHNS, SASEGT. CDR3 nucleotides: TGTGCCAGCAGCTTTGGGGGGGGCAGGAATGAGCAGTTCTTC. As protein: CASSFGGGRNEQFF.

The chain uses TRBV7-2 and TRBJ1-6; D not resolved. The V and J ends lost 2 bases and 7 bases respectively, with 12 bases between them. Germline CDR1 and CDR2: SGHTA and FQGNSA. The CDR3 has 15 amino acids. CDR3 sequence: CASSLYRPRNSPLHF. CDR3 in DNA: TGTGCCAGCAGCTTATACCGCCCCCGGAATTCACCCCTCCACTTT.

The chain has TRBV5-1 and TRBJ2-7; 7 bases are a match to TRBD2. Germline CDR1 SGHRS, CDR2 YFSETQ. This CDR3 comprises 15 residues. With 0 bases clipped from V and 3 bases from J, the junction kept 6 bases outside the gene matches. CDR3 loop: CASSLERAGVYEQYF. In DNA, the CDR3 is TGCGCCAGCAGCTTGGAGAGGGCGGGGGTCTACGAGCAGTACTTC.

The chain combines TRBV11-2 with TRBJ2-2; D might be TRBD2 (6 bases). Trimming pared 5 bases from V and 7 bases from J, leaving 20 bases between. This CDR3 spans 16 amino acids. Germline V CDR1 and CDR2: SGHAT, FQNNGV. CDR3 nucleotide sequence: TGTGCCAGCAGCCCACTGGTAGGAGGGTATATCGGGGAGCTGTTTTTT. Protein: CASSPLVGGYIGELFF.